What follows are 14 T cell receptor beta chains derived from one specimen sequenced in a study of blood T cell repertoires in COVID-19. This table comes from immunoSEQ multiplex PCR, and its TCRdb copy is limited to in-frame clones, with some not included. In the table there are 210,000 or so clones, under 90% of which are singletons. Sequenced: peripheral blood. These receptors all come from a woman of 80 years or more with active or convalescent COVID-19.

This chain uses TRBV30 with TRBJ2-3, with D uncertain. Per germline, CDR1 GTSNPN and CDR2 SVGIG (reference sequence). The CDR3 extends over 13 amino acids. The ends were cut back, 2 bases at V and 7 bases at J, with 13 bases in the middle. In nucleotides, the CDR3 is TGTGCCTGGAGTCGCCCCGGGTCTAATACGCAGTATTTT. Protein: CAWSRPGSNTQYF. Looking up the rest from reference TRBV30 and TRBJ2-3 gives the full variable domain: SQTIHQWPATLVQPVGSPLSLECTVEGTSNPNLYWYRQAAGRGLQLLFYSVGIGQISSEVPQNLSASRPQDRQFILSSKKLLLSDSGFYLCAWSRPGSNTQYFGPGTRLTVL.

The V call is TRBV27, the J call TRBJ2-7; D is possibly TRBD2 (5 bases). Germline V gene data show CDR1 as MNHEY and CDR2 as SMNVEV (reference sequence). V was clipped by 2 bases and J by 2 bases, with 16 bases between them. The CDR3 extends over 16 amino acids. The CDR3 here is CASSLRPILGTYEQYF. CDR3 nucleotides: TGTGCCAGCAGTTTAAGACCCATACTAGGGACCTACGAGCAGTACTTC.

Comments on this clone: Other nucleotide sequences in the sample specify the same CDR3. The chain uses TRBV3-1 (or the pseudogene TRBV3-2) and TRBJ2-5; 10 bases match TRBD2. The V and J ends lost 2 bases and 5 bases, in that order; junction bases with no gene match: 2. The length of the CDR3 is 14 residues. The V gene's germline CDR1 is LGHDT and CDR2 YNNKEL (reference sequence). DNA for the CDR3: TGTGCCAGCAGCCAACTAGCGGGGGTCGAGACCCAGTACTTC. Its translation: CASSQLAGVETQYF.

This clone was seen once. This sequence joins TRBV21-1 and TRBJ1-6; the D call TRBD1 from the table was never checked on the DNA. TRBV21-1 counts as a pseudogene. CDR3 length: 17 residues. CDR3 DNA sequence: TGTGCCAGCAGCTCAAGGACAGGAGGGGCACCCAATTCACCCCTCCACTTT. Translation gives CASSSRTGGAPNSPLHF.

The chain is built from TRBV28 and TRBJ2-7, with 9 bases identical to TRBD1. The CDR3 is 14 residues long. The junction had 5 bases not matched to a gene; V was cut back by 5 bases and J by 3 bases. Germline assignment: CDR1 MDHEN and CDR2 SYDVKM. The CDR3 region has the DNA TGTGCCAGCAGTAAGACAGGGGGTAACTACGAGCAGTACTTC. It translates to CASSKTGGNYEQYF. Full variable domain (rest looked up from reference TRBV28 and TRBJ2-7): DVKVTQSSRYLVKRTGEKVFLECVQDMDHENMFWYRQDPGLGLRLIYFSYDVKMKEKGDIPEGYSVSREKKERFSLILESASTNQTSMYLCASSKTGGNYEQYFGPGTRLTVT.

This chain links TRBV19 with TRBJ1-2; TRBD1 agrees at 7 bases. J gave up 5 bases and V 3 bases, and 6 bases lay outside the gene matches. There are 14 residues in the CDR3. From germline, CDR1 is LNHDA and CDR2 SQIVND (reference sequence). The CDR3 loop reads CASSMKMGQYGYTF. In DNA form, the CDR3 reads TGTGCCAGTAGTATGAAGATGGGACAGTATGGCTACACCTTC.

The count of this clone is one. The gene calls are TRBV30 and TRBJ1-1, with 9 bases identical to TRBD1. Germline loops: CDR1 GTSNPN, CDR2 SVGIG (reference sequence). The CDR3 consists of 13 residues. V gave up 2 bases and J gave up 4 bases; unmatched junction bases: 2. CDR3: CAWSKGQGTEAFF. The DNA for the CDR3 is TGTGCCTGGAGTAAGGGACAGGGCACTGAAGCTTTCTTT.

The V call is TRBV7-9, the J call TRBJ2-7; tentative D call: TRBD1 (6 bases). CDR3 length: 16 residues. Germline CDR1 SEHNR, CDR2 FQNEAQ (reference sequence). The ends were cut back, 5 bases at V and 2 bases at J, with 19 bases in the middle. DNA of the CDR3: TGTGCCAGCAGCGACGGGCAACGACAGGTCACCTACGAGCAGTACTTC. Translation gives CASSDGQRQVTYEQYF.

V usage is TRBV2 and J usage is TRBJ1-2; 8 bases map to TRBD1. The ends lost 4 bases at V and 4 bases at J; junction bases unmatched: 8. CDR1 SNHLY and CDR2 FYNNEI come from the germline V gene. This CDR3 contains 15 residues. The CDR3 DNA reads TGTGCCAGCAGTGCCCAAGGGACAGGCCTCTATGGCTACACCTTC. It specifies CASSAQGTGLYGYTF.

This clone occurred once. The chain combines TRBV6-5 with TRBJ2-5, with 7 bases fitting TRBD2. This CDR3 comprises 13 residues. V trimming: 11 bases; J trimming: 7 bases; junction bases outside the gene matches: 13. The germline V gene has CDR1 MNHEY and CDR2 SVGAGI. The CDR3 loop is CASSVGRGGTQYF. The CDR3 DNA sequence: TGTGCCTCCTCTGTGGGGCGCGGGGGGACCCAGTACTTC.

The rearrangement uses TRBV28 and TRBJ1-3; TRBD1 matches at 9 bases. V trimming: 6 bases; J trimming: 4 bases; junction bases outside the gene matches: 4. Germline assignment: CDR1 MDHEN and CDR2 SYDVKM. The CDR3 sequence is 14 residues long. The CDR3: CASSGTGPGNTIYF. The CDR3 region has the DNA TGTGCCAGCAGCGGGACAGGGCCAGGAAACACCATATATTTT.

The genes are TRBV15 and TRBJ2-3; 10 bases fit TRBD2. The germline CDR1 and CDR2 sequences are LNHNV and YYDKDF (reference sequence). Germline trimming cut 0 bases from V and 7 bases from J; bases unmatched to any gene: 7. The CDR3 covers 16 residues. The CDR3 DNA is TGTGCCACCAGCAGAGATAGCGGGGGGATATTTAATACGCAGTATTTT. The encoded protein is CATSRDSGGIFNTQYF. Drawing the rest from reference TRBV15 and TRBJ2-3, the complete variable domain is DAMVIQNPRYQVTQFGKPVTLSCSQTLNHNVMYWYQQKSSQAPKLLFHYYDKDFNNEADTPDNFQSRRPNTSFCFLDIRSPGLGDTAMYLCATSRDSGGIFNTQYFGPGTRLTVL.

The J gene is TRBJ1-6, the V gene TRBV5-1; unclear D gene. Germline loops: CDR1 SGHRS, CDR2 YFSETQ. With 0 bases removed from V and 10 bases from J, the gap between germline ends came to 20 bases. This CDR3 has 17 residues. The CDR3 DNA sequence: TGCGCCAGCAGCTTGGTCGCTTTCGACGGCGGAGGGTCACCCCTCCACTTT. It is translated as CASSLVAFDGGGSPLHF.

The CDR3 sequence is CASSLQGGAGYTF. The CDR3 nucleotides are TGTGCCAGCAGCTTACAGGGGGGTGCGGGCTACACCTTC. The J gene is TRBJ1-2, the V gene TRBV6-5, with TRBD1 identical over 8 bases. J was trimmed by 8 bases and V by 6 bases; bases with no gene match: 8. The CDR3 length is 13 residues. Germline CDR1 and CDR2: MNHEY and SVGAGI.